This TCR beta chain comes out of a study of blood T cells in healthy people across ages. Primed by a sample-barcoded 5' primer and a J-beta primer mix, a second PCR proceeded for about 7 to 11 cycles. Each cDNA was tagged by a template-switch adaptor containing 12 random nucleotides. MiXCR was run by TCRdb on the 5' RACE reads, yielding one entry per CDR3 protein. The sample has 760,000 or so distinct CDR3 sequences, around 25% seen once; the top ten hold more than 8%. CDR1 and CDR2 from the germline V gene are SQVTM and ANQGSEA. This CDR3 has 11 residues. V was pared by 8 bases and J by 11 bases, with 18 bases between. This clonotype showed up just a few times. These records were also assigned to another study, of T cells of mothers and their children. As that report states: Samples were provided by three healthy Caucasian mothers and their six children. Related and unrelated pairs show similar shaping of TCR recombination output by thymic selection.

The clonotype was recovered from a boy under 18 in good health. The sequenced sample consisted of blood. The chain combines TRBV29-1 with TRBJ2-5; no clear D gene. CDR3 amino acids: CSSLSSEQQYF. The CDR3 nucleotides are TGCAGCTCCCTCTCTTCGGAACAGCAGTACTTC.